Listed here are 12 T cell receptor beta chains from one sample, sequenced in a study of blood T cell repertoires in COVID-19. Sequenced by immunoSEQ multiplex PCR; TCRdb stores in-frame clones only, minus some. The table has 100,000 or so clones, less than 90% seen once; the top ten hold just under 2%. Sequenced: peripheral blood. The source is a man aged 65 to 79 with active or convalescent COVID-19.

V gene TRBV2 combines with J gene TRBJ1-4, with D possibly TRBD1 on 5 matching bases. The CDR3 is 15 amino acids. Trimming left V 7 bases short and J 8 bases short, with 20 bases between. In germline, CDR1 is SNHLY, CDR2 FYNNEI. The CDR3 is CASTSGAGQGEKLFF. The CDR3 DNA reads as TGTGCCAGCACGAGTGGGGCAGGGCAAGGCGAAAAACTGTTTTTT.

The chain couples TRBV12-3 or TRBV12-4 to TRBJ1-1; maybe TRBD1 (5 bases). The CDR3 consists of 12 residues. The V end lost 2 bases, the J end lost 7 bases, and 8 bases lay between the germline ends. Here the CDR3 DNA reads TGTGCCAGCAGTTTACAGGGTTTTGAAGCTTTCTTT. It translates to CASSLQGFEAFF.

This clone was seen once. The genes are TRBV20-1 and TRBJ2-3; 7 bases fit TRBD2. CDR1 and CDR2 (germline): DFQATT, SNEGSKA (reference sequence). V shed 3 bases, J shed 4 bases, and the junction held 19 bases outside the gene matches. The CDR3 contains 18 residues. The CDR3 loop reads CSASLEVGTTRRADTQYF. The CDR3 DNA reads TGCAGTGCTAGTTTGGAGGTGGGGACTACGAGAAGGGCAGATACGCAGTATTTT.

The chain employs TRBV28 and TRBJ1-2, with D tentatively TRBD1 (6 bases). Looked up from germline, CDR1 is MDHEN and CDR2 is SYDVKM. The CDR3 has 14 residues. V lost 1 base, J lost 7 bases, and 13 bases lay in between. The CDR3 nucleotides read TGTGCCAGCAGTTTATCACAGGGATTCGGTGGCTACACCTTC. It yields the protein CASSLSQGFGGYTF.

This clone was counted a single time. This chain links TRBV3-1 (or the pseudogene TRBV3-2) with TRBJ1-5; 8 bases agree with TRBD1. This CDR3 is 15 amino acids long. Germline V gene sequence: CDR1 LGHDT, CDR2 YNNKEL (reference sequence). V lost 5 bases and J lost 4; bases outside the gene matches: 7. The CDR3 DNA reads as TGTGCCAGCAGCGACAGGGGAGAGGGGAATCAGCCCCAGCATTTT. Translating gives CASSDRGEGNQPQHF.

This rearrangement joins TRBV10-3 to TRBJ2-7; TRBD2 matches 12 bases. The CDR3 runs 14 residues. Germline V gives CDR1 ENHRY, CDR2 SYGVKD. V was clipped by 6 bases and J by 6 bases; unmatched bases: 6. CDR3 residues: CAIREGLAGTEQYF. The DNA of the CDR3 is TGTGCCATCAGGGAAGGACTAGCGGGGACCGAGCAGTACTTC.

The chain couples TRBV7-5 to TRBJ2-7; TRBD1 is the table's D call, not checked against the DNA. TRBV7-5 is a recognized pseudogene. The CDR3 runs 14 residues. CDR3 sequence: CARSLRGRPDEQYF. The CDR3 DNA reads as TGTGCCAGAAGCTTAAGGGGCAGGCCTGACGAGCAGTACTTC.

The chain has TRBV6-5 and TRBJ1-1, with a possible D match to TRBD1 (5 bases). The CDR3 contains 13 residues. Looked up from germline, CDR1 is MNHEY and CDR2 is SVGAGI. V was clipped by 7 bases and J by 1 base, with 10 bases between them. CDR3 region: CASNGRENTEAFF. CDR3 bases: TGTGCCAGCAATGGCAGGGAGAACACTGAAGCTTTCTTT.

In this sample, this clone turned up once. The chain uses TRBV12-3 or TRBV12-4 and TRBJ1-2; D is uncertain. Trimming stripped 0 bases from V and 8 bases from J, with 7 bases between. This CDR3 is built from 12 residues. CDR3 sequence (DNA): TGTGCCAGCAGTTTAGCGCCACGGGGCTACACCTTC. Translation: CASSLAPRGYTF.

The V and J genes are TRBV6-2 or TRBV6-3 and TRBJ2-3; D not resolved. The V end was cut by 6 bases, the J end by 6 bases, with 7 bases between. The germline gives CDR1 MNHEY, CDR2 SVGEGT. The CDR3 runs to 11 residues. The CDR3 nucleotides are TGTGCCAGCAGCCCAGAGGATACGCAGTATTTT. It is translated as CASSPEDTQYF.

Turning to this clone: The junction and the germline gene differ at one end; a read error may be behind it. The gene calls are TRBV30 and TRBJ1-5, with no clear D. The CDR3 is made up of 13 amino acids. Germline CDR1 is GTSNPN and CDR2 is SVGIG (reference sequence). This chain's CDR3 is CAWTAYSHQPQHF. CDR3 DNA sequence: TGTGCCTGGACAGCGTATAGCCATCAGCCCCAGCATTTT.

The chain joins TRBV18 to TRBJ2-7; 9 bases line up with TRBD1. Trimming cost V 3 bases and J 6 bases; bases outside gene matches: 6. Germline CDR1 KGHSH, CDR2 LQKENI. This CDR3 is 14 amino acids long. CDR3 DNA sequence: TGTGCCAGCTCACCCTACGGGACAGGGACCGAGCAGTACTTC. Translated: CASSPYGTGTEQYF.